The clone carrying this T cell receptor (beta chain) was counted only a few times. Its antigen is undetermined. This sample stems from a study of graft-versus-host responses after intestinal transplantation. Study-level background: Multivisceral, liver-intestinal, or isolated intestinal transplants were received by the recipients. Once they had received anti-thymocyte globulin induction, all recipients took tacrolimus and steroids for about 3 years.

Findings and limits, study-wide: Declines in HvG clones occurring early post-transplant were associated with peak circulating GvH clone levels. There were GvH clones found in recipient marrow, and some of them appeared first in ileum or blood.

Tissue from the graft was processed to free its intraepithelial and lamina propria lymphocytes. Method: immunoSEQ multiplex PCR; TCRdb's copy keeps in-frame clones and lacks some. Of 9,500 to 15,000 clones listed, over 65% are singletons. The material was ileum tissue, obtained 140 to 150 days after intestinal transplantation. The clonotype comes from a human patient who received an intestinal transplant, so some T cells may come from the graft donor.

The CDR3 DNA reads as TGTGCCAGCCGCCGGCTAGGTGCAGATACGCAGTATTTT. It translates to CASRRLGADTQYF. V and J are TRBV6-1 and TRBJ2-3; D is unclear. CDR3 length equals 13 residues. From germline, CDR1 is MNHNS and CDR2 SASEGT. V was clipped by 8 bases and J by 4 bases, with 13 bases between them.